The 26 T cell receptor beta chains reported below all come from one sample, sequenced in a study of radiation and T cells in renal cell carcinoma. Documented treatment: treatment-naive control, cytoreductive nephrectomy. Data came from immunoSEQ multiplex PCR; TCRdb stores just in-frame clones and leaves some out. This table holds about 18,000 clones, approximately 62% found once. The sequencing here drew on tumor tissue, taken from a patient whose treatment was nephrectomy without radiotherapy. These receptors were collected from a man aged 45-65 years with renal cell carcinoma.

V is TRBV2 and J is TRBJ1-2; 8 bases fit TRBD1. CDR3 length: 13 residues. Per germline, CDR1 SNHLY and CDR2 FYNNEI. The V gene end was trimmed by 4 bases and the J gene end by 5 bases; junction bases not matched to a gene: 3. The CDR3 region has the DNA TGTGCCAGCAGTGCTGGACAGGGTTATGGCTACACCTTC. Translated, it gives CASSAGQGYGYTF. Full variable domain (missing parts from reference TRBV2 and TRBJ1-2): EPEVTQTPSHQVTQMGQEVILRCVPISNHLYFYWYRQILGQKVEFLVSFYNNEISEKSEIFDDQFSVERPDGSNFTLKIRSTKLEDSAMYFCASSAGQGYGYTFGSGTRLTVV.

This clone was observed a few times. The chain has TRBV5-4 and TRBJ2-2; TRBD2 aligns across 7 bases. This CDR3 region has 17 residues. Germline CDR1 is SGHNT and CDR2 is YYREEE (reference sequence). V was clipped by 4 bases and J by 1 base; unmatched bases: 10. The CDR3 bases are TGTGCCAGCAGCCCGGCCACGGGACTATTGAACACCGGGGAGCTGTTTTTT. Translated, it gives CASSPATGLLNTGELFF.

V gene TRBV10-3 combines with J gene TRBJ1-1; D call uncertain. The CDR3 sequence is 15 residues long. Germline CDR1 and CDR2: ENHRY and SYGVKD. Trimming shortened V by 5 bases and J by 0 bases, and 13 bases separated the two germline ends. The CDR3 protein is CAISMVTVMNTEAFF. Written as DNA, the CDR3 is TGTGCCATCAGTATGGTGACGGTAATGAACACTGAAGCTTTCTTT.

A few counts support this clone. This chain joins TRBV6-6 and TRBJ1-1; D gene ambiguous. CDR1 is MNHNY and CDR2 is SVGAGI in the germline V gene (reference sequence). Trimming stripped 2 bases from V and 6 bases from J, with 7 bases between. This CDR3 region has 12 residues. For the CDR3, the DNA is TGTGCCAGCAGTTACGACGCTGCTGAAGCTTTCTTT. It translates to CASSYDAAEAFF.

The chain links TRBV7-9 to TRBJ1-2; D remains ambiguous. The CDR3 contains 15 residues. V gave up 5 bases and J gave up 5 bases, with 18 bases separating them. The germline gives CDR1 SEHNR, CDR2 FQNEAQ (reference sequence). The CDR3 protein is CASSPDGILAYGYTF. CDR3 sequence (DNA): TGTGCCAGCAGCCCTGACGGAATTCTAGCTTATGGCTACACCTTC.

The gene calls are TRBV7-2 and TRBJ1-2; 7 bases line up with TRBD1. Unmatched junction bases numbered 6, after V lost 1 base and J lost 4 bases. The CDR3 length is 15 residues. Germline V gene sequence: CDR1 SGHTA, CDR2 FQGNSA. The CDR3 protein is CASSLVFTGAYGYTF. The CDR3 DNA is TGTGCCAGCAGCTTAGTTTTTACAGGGGCCTATGGCTACACCTTC.

This clone was counted only a few times. The chain has TRBV7-9 and TRBJ2-3; D unclear. The CDR3 consists of 12 residues. CDR1 is SEHNR, CDR2 FQNEAQ, per germline (reference sequence). Trimming took off 5 bases at V and 4 bases at J, with 7 bases between the two ends. Here the CDR3 DNA reads TGTGCCAGCAGCCCCCTGTCAGATACGCAGTATTTT. Its translation is CASSPLSDTQYF.

V usage is TRBV18 and J usage is TRBJ1-4, with D tentatively TRBD1 (6 bases). Germline V lookup: CDR1 KGHSH, CDR2 LQKENI. CDR3 size: 17 residues. The V and J ends lost 6 bases and 0 bases respectively, with 17 bases between them. This CDR3 reads CASSRSQGPATNEKLFF. CDR3 in DNA: TGTGCCAGCTCTCGGTCCCAGGGGCCAGCAACTAATGAAAAACTGTTTTTT. Full variable domain (rest looked up from reference TRBV18 and TRBJ1-4): NAGVMQNPRHLVRRRGQEARLRCSPMKGHSHVYWYRQLPEEGLKFMVYLQKENIIDESGMPKERFSAEFPKEGPSILRIQQVVRGDSAAYFCASSRSQGPATNEKLFFGSGTQLSVL.

The gene calls are TRBV10-3 and TRBJ2-7; a possible D gene is TRBD1 (6 bases). The CDR3 has 14 amino acids. Germline V gene data show CDR1 as ENHRY and CDR2 as SYGVKD. With 9 bases removed from V and 3 bases from J, the gap between germline ends came to 18 bases. DNA of the CDR3: TGTGCCATTCAGGGGCGACGGGGCGACTACGAGCAGTACTTC. This codes for CAIQGRRGDYEQYF.

The V and J genes are TRBV18 and TRBJ2-7; D uncertain. The CDR3 contains 14 residues. Trimming stripped 2 bases from V and 2 bases from J, with 10 bases between. Per germline, CDR1 KGHSH and CDR2 LQKENI. The CDR3 sequence is CASSPDNAPYEQYF. The CDR3 DNA reads as TGTGCCAGCTCACCAGATAACGCTCCCTACGAGCAGTACTTC. The whole variable domain, filled in from reference TRBV18 and TRBJ2-7, reads NAGVMQNPRHLVRRRGQEARLRCSPMKGHSHVYWYRQLPEEGLKFMVYLQKENIIDESGMPKERFSAEFPKEGPSILRIQQVVRGDSAAYFCASSPDNAPYEQYFGPGTRLTVT.

J is TRBJ2-5 and V is TRBV15; D possibly corresponds to TRBD1 (6 bases). CDR1 is LNHNV, CDR2 YYDKDF, per germline (reference sequence). This CDR3 contains 12 residues. V was cut by 0 bases and J by 11 bases, with 10 bases left in between. As DNA, the CDR3 is TGTGCCACCAGCAGAGATAGTGACAGGCAGTACTTC. Its translation: CATSRDSDRQYF.

This rearrangement joins TRBV19 to TRBJ2-7, with 8 bases lining up with TRBD1. Trimming took 5 bases from V and 4 from J; bases not matched to a gene: 4. The CDR3 has 13 amino acids. Germline V gives CDR1 LNHDA, CDR2 SQIVND (reference sequence). CDR3 bases: TGTGCCAGTAGTTTCACAGGGGGATACGAGCAGTACTTC. It yields the protein CASSFTGGYEQYF.

This clone was seen only once. The rearrangement joins TRBV5-6 to TRBJ1-2, with D maybe TRBD1 (6 bases). CDR1 and CDR2 (germline): SGHDT, YYEEEE. V was shortened by 5 bases and J by 4 bases, with 18 bases between the two germline ends. The CDR3 is made up of 15 amino acids. In nucleotides, the CDR3 is TGTGCCAGCAGGGAAACCACAGGGACGAGCTATGGCTACACCTTC. Its translation: CASRETTGTSYGYTF.

This rearrangement joins TRBV5-5 to TRBJ2-3; perhaps TRBD1 as D (6 bases). V dropped 1 base and J dropped 10 bases, with 13 bases sitting between them. The CDR3 is 13 residues long. The germline V gene has CDR1 SGHKS and CDR2 YYEKEE (reference sequence). This CDR3 is CASSLRQGYAQYF. CDR3 nucleotides: TGTGCCAGCAGCTTGCGGCAGGGGTACGCGCAGTATTTT.

This clone came up a few times. The V and J genes are TRBV2 and TRBJ1-6; D possibly corresponds to TRBD1 (5 bases). Between the trimmed V and J ends, which lost 0 bases and 5 bases, there was a span of 8 bases. Germline V CDR1 and CDR2: SNHLY, FYNNEI. This CDR3 spans 15 amino acids. CDR3 protein: CASSEATVNNSPLHF. The CDR3 nucleotides read TGTGCCAGCAGTGAAGCGACAGTTAATAATTCACCCCTCCACTTT.

The J gene is TRBJ1-1, the V gene TRBV2; TRBD1 matches 7 bases. V lost 3 bases and J lost 5; bases outside the gene matches: 12. Germline V gene lookup returns CDR1 SNHLY and CDR2 FYNNEI. The CDR3 runs 16 residues. This chain's CDR3 is CASSEVNQRQGTEAFF. CDR3 sequence (DNA): TGTGCCAGCAGTGAGGTAAATCAAAGACAGGGAACTGAAGCTTTCTTT.

The chain is built from TRBV6-5 and TRBJ1-5; TRBD1 agrees at 7 bases. After removal of 6 bases from V and 3 bases from J, the junction contained 5 bases not matched to a gene. The CDR3 is 14 residues long. In germline, CDR1 is MNHEY, CDR2 SVGAGI. CDR3 sequence reads: CASSPGGNNQPQHF. CDR3 coding DNA: TGTGCCAGCAGCCCAGGGGGTAACAATCAGCCCCAGCATTTT.

V usage is TRBV27 and J usage is TRBJ1-1; no reliable D call. CDR1 and CDR2 from the germline V gene are MNHEY and SMNVEV (reference sequence). The CDR3 consists of 14 residues. The ends were cut back, 0 bases at V and 3 bases at J, with 8 bases in the middle. CDR3 DNA: TGTGCCAGCAGTTTATCGGTGGAGGACACTGAAGCTTTCTTT. Residues: CASSLSVEDTEAFF.

This clone was observed a few times. This chain links TRBV4-2 with TRBJ2-5; 7 positions match TRBD2. This CDR3 is 14 amino acids long. V dropped 6 bases and J dropped 3; count of bases not matched to a gene: 7. Germline V CDR1 and CDR2: LGHNA, YNFKEQ. CDR3 coding DNA: TGTGCCAGCAGTAGCGAGCTAGCGGAAGAGACCCAGTACTTC. As protein: CASSSELAEETQYF.

The chain recombines TRBV9 with TRBJ2-2; D is unclear. The CDR3 is made up of 13 amino acids. Germline V CDR1 and CDR2: SGDLS, YYNGEE. V was clipped by 3 bases and J by 7 bases, with 10 bases between them. The CDR3 sequence is CASSGLTVGELFF. DNA of the CDR3: TGTGCCAGCAGCGGATTAACGGTCGGGGAGCTGTTTTTT.

This chain uses TRBV2 with TRBJ1-2; 8 bases align to TRBD1. The CDR3 totals 15 residues. CDR1 and CDR2 (germline): SNHLY, FYNNEI. Losses at the gene ends were 1 base for V and 4 bases for J; bases not matched to a gene: 5. CDR3 loop: CASSEETGEVYGYTF. Here the CDR3 DNA reads TGTGCCAGCAGTGAAGAGACAGGGGAAGTCTATGGCTACACCTTC.

The rearrangement links TRBV29-1 to TRBJ1-2; perhaps TRBD1 as D (5 bases). Between the trimmed V and J ends, which lost 7 bases and 1 base, there was a span of 13 bases. The CDR3 has 13 amino acids. From germline, CDR1 is SQVTM and CDR2 ANQGSEA. The CDR3 protein is CSAQAGGNYGYTF. The CDR3 bases are TGCAGCGCCCAAGCCGGGGGTAACTATGGCTACACCTTC.

V and J are TRBV2 and TRBJ1-5; the D is unclear. This CDR3 contains 15 residues. CDR1 and CDR2 (germline): SNHLY, FYNNEI. V was trimmed by 6 bases and J by 4 bases, leaving 16 bases between them. The CDR3 nucleotides are TGTGCCAGCAGCTTAGAAGGGTCTGGGAATCAGCCCCAGCATTTT. Its translation: CASSLEGSGNQPQHF.

The V gene is TRBV4-3, the J gene TRBJ2-7; no clear D. The CDR3 runs 15 residues. In germline, CDR1 is LGHNA, CDR2 YSLEER. The V gene lost 1 base and the J gene lost 3 bases, with 13 bases spanning the gap. In nucleotides, the CDR3 is TGCGCCAGCAGCCAAGGGATTGACGCCAGCTACGAGCAGTACTTC. This encodes CASSQGIDASYEQYF.

V and J are TRBV9 and TRBJ1-2; D perhaps matches TRBD1 (5 bases). The V gene's germline CDR1 is SGDLS and CDR2 YYNGEE. The CDR3 is 13 residues long. Trimming removed 5 bases at V and 1 base at J, with 9 bases between. CDR3 nucleotide sequence: TGTGCCAGCAGTGGGGGATTTAACTATGGCTACACCTTC. This translates into CASSGGFNYGYTF.

This chain connects TRBV6-4 to TRBJ2-5; 8 positions match TRBD1. V shed 6 bases, J shed 1 base, and the junction held 7 bases outside the gene matches. The length of the CDR3 is 15 residues. Germline V gives CDR1 MRHNA, CDR2 SNTAGT. The CDR3 bases are TGTGCCAGCAGCGAGGGAACAGGGGGCCAAGAGACCCAGTACTTC. Its translation: CASSEGTGGQETQYF.